Following are 11 T cell receptor beta chains from one sample sequenced in a study of blood T cell repertoires in COVID-19. Sequenced by immunoSEQ multiplex PCR; TCRdb stores in-frame clones only, minus some. The sample includes around 100,000 clones, more than 70% seen only once; the top ten take 5% to 6%. Material: peripheral blood. These receptors were taken from a woman between 55 and 75 years old with COVID-19, enrolled during active disease.

The chain combines TRBV5-1 with TRBJ1-3, with D possibly matching TRBD1 (5 bases). With 0 bases removed from V and 0 bases from J, the gap between germline ends came to 22 bases. The CDR3 has 20 residues. Per germline, CDR1 SGHRS and CDR2 YFSETQ. The CDR3 reads CASSLAGGYSGGDSGNTIYF. The CDR3 DNA follows: TGCGCCAGCAGCTTGGCCGGGGGGTACTCTGGAGGAGACTCTGGAAACACCATATATTTT. Drawing the rest from reference TRBV5-1 and TRBJ1-3, the complete variable domain is KAGVTQTPRYLIKTRGQQVTLSCSPISGHRSVSWYQQTPGQGLQFLFEYFSETQRNKGNFPGRFSGRQFSNSRSEMNVSTLELGDSALYLCASSLAGGYSGGDSGNTIYFGEGSWLTVV.

J is TRBJ2-2 and V is TRBV5-1; the match to TRBD1 covers 12 bases. This CDR3 comprises 18 residues. V shed 2 bases and J 4 bases; nucleotides not matched to a gene: 9. Germline assignment: CDR1 SGHRS and CDR2 YFSETQ. The CDR3 sequence: CASSFSSLGQGATGELFF. Here the CDR3 DNA reads TGCGCCAGCAGCTTTTCAAGCCTGGGACAGGGGGCCACCGGGGAGCTGTTTTTT. Supplemented by reference TRBV5-1 and TRBJ2-2, the full variable domain reads KAGVTQTPRYLIKTRGQQVTLSCSPISGHRSVSWYQQTPGQGLQFLFEYFSETQRNKGNFPGRFSGRQFSNSRSEMNVSTLELGDSALYLCASSFSSLGQGATGELFFGEGSRLTVL.

The chain couples TRBV11-1 to TRBJ2-7; 8 nucleotides line up with TRBD2. Germline CDR1 SGHAT, CDR2 FQDESV (reference sequence). V lost 1 base and J lost 5; bases outside the gene matches: 7. The CDR3 length is 15 residues. CDR3 in DNA: TGTGCCAGCAGCTTAGGCCAACTAGCGGTCGACGAGCAGTACTTC. It encodes CASSLGQLAVDEQYF. The variable domain in full, completed from reference TRBV11-1 and TRBJ2-7, reads EAEVAQSPRYKITEKSQAVAFWCDPISGHATLYWYRQILGQGPELLVQFQDESVVDDSQLPKDRFSAERLKGVDSTLKIQPAELGDSAMYLCASSLGQLAVDEQYFGPGTRLTVT.

V and J are TRBV9 and TRBJ2-7; D perhaps matches TRBD1 (5 bases). This CDR3 is built from 15 residues. CDR1 is SGDLS and CDR2 is YYNGEE in the germline V gene. The V gene lost 0 bases and the J gene lost 2 bases, with 12 bases spanning the gap. In DNA, the CDR3 is TGTGCCAGCAGCGTAGAGGCAGGGCCCCCCTACGAGCAGTACTTC. Translated: CASSVEAGPPYEQYF.

The chain employs TRBV2 and TRBJ1-4; unclear D gene. Germline V gives CDR1 SNHLY, CDR2 FYNNEI. V gave up 7 bases and J gave up 3 bases, with 15 bases separating them. This CDR3 region has 15 residues. Written as DNA, the CDR3 is TGTGCCAGCATACATTCCTGGGCTTCTAATGAAAAACTGTTTTTT. Amino acids: CASIHSWASNEKLFF.

V gene TRBV4-1 combines with J gene TRBJ2-3; 7 nucleotides align to TRBD2. After removal of 1 base from V and 4 bases from J, the junction contained 14 bases not matched to a gene. The CDR3 has 18 residues. CDR1 MGHRA and CDR2 YSYEKL come from the germline V gene. As DNA, the CDR3 is TGCGCCAGCAGCCAAGTAGAAGGACTAGGATATCCGCCAGATACGCAGTATTTT. Translation: CASSQVEGLGYPPDTQYF.

V usage is TRBV15 and J usage is TRBJ1-5, with D uncertain. V dropped 0 bases and J dropped 6 bases, with 9 bases sitting between them. The CDR3 is 14 amino acids. Germline CDR1 and CDR2: LNHNV and YYDKDF (reference sequence). CDR3 in amino acids: CATSRDLSGQPQHF. DNA for the CDR3: TGTGCCACCAGCAGAGATCTTTCGGGTCAGCCCCAGCATTTT.

The genes are TRBV9 and TRBJ1-2; TRBD1 matches 7 bases. Germline assignment: CDR1 SGDLS and CDR2 YYNGEE. This CDR3 region has 16 residues. V gave up 3 bases and J gave up 4 bases; unmatched junction bases: 12. CDR3 DNA: TGTGCCAGCAGCGCGGACGGGACAGACTTTCGCTATGGCTACACCTTC. It codes for CASSADGTDFRYGYTF. The entire variable domain, with the rest obtained from reference TRBV9 and TRBJ1-2, is as follows: DSGVTQTPKHLITATGQRVTLRCSPRSGDLSVYWYQQSLDQGLQFLIQYYNGEERAKGNILERFSAQQFPDLHSELNLSSLELGDSALYFCASSADGTDFRYGYTFGSGTRLTVV.

The J gene is TRBJ1-1, the V gene TRBV12-3 or TRBV12-4, with 10 bases identical to TRBD1. Unmatched junction bases numbered 3, after V lost 3 bases and J lost 8 bases. CDR3 length equals 13 residues. The CDR3 loop reads CASSFRTGGEAFF. The CDR3 DNA reads TGTGCCAGCAGTTTTCGGACAGGGGGAGAAGCTTTCTTT.

This clone came up once. J is TRBJ1-5 and V is TRBV27; D may be TRBD1 (6 bases). The V gene's germline CDR1 is MNHEY and CDR2 SMNVEV (reference sequence). V was cut by 1 base and J by 2 bases, with 12 bases left in between. The CDR3 totals 16 residues. This CDR3 is CASSLFGGRGNQPQHF. The DNA for the CDR3 is TGTGCCAGCAGTTTATTTGGGGGCAGGGGCAATCAGCCCCAGCATTTT.

The V gene is TRBV12-3 or TRBV12-4, the J gene TRBJ2-7, with TRBD2 as a possible D gene (6 bases). This CDR3 has 12 amino acids. V lost 4 bases to trimming and J lost 4 bases, with 8 bases between them. The CDR3 sequence: CASSSEGYEQYF. The CDR3 DNA reads TGTGCCAGCAGTTCGGAGGGATACGAGCAGTACTTC.